This T cell receptor (beta chain) came from a study of regulatory T cells in long-lasting Graves disease. With respect to this clonotype: As yet, its antigen is unknown.

For TCR beta, libraries came from iRepertoire HTBI primers and Arm-PCR of CDR3 regions. TCRdb used MiXCR to reprocess the multiplex PCR reads, holding one entry per CDR3 protein. The sample contains roughly 450,000 distinct CDR3 sequences, roughly a quarter of which appear only once. Study-wide results and caveats: It was possible that the small sample size reduced accuracy.

Time point specified: persistent/refractory GD, antithyroid drugs over 5 years with positive TRAb. PBMC-derived RNA was used for the TCR library. The CDR3 covers 17 residues. The J segment lost 4 bases and the V segment lost 6 bases, leaving 10 bases of the junction unmatched. The germline CDR1 and CDR2 sequences are MNHEY and SVGEGT. The rearrangement joins TRBV6-2 or TRBV6-3 to TRBJ2-1, with 12 bases matching TRBD2. This receptor was identified in a female donor with Graves disease. The sample in question was peripheral blood mononuclear cells (PBMCs), obtained when the disease was refractory, from a patient treated with antithyroid drugs. The chain's CDR3 is CASSASGRAFKYNEQFF. Written as DNA, the CDR3 is TGTGCCAGCAGCGCTAGCGGGAGGGCCTTTAAATACAATGAGCAGTTCTTC.